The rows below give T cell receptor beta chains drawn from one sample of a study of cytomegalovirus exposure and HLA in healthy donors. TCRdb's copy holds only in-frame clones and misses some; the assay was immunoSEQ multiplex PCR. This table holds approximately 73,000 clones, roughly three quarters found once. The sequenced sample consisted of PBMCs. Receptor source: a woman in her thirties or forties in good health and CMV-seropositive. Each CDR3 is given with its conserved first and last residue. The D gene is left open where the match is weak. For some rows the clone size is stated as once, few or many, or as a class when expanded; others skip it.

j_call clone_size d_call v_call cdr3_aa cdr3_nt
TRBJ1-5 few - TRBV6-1 CASRAENQGNQPQHF TGTGCCAGCAGAGCGGAGAACCAGGGCAATCAGCCCCAGCATTTT
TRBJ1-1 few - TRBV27 CASSSALVQVNTEAFF TGTGCCAGCAGTTCTGCACTTGTACAGGTGAACACTGAAGCTTTCTTT
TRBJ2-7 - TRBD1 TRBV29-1 CSVVKWTGGYEQYF TGCAGCGTTGTTAAATGGACAGGGGGGTACGAGCAGTACTTC
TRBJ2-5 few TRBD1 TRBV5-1 CASSLTTGVGETQYF TGCGCCAGCAGCTTGACCACAGGGGTAGGGGAGACCCAGTACTTC
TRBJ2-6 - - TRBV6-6 CAASSLGANVLTF TGTGCCGCAAGCTCTCTTGGGGCCAACGTCCTGACTTTC
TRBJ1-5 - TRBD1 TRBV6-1 CASSTDRGPQHF TGTGCCAGCAGTACGGACAGGGGGCCCCAGCATTTT
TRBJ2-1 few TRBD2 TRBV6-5 CASRRLAVNEQFF TGTGCCAGCAGAAGACTAGCGGTCAATGAGCAGTTCTTC
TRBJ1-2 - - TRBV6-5 CASSRGVATYGYTF TGTGCCAGCAGTCGGGGGGTTGCGACCTATGGCTACACCTTC
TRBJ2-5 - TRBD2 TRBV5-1 CASSLSTSGTTQYF TGCGCCAGCAGCCTTTCGACTAGCGGGACAACCCAGTACTTC
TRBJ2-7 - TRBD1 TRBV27 CASTPRGRQGWDHEQYF TGTGCCAGCACCCCCCGCGGAAGACAGGGTTGGGACCACGAGCAGTACTTC
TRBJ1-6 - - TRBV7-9 CASSLESTYNSPLHF TGTGCCAGCAGCCTAGAATCCACCTATAATTCACCCCTCCACTTT
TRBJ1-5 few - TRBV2 CASGADLSQPQHF TGTGCCAGCGGAGCAGATCTGAGCCAGCCCCAGCATTTT
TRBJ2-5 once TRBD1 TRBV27 CASSPTGDQETQYF TGTGCCAGCAGTCCAACAGGGGATCAGGAGACCCAGTACTTC
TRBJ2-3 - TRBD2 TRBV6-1 CASTHSGGARYF TGTGCCAGCACCCATTCGGGGGGGGCTAGGTATTTT
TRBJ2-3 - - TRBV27 CASSRSGPDTQYF TGTGCCAGCAGCCGATCAGGGCCAGATACGCAGTATTTT
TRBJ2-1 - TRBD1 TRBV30 CAWSVQGNEQFF TGTGCCTGGAGTGTACAGGGGAATGAGCAGTTCTTC
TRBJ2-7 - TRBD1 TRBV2 CASSSGTGLAEQYF TGTGCCAGCAGTTCCGGGACAGGGCTCGCCGAGCAGTACTTC
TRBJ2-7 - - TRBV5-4 CASSLRSSYEQYF TGTGCCAGCAGCTTGAGGAGCTCCTACGAGCAGTACTTC
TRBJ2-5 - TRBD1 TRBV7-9 CASSSGTGGAMGQETQYF TGTGCCAGCAGCTCGGGGACAGGGGGCGCGATGGGCCAAGAGACCCAGTACTTC
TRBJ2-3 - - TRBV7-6 CASSLGSGSTDTQYF TGTGCCAGCAGCTTAGGGAGCGGAAGCACAGATACGCAGTATTTT
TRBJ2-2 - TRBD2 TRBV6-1 CASSGTSGVSPGELFF TGTGCCAGCAGTGGGACTAGCGGGGTTTCCCCCGGGGAGCTGTTTTTT
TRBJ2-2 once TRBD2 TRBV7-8 CASSFPGFRGRSAGELFF TGTGCCAGCAGCTTCCCCGGTTTCCGCGGGAGATCGGCCGGGGAGCTGTTTTTT